The next 9 T cell receptor beta chains were all read from a single sample in a study of Ad26.COV2.S vaccination and SARS-CoV-2 variants. Using immunoSEQ multiplex PCR, the repertoire was profiled, and TCRdb retains in-frame clones only, with some absent. Altogether roughly 380,000 clones are present, roughly 85% being singletons, with the ten largest covering roughly 3.1%. Treatment described: about 20 received Ad26.COV2.S at low or high dose, single or two shots; several received placebo; per-sample allocation not given. Sampling occurred on day 63 after the first vaccine or placebo injection. The sample here was peripheral blood, taken in a trial of Ad26.COV2.S vaccine versus placebo. The source is a person aged 18-60 years who received the Ad26.COV2.S COVID-19 vaccine or a placebo.

The chain recombines TRBV11-2 with TRBJ2-7; D tentatively fits TRBD1 or TRBD2 (6 bases each). V shed 6 bases and J shed 0 bases, with 15 bases lying between them. Germline CDR1 and CDR2: SGHAT and FQNNGV. This CDR3 is 15 amino acids long. The CDR3 spells CASRENGGLSYEQYF. CDR3 in DNA: TGTGCCAGCAGAGAAAACGGGGGCCTCTCCTACGAGCAGTACTTC. Supplemented by reference TRBV11-2 and TRBJ2-7, the full variable domain reads EAGVAQSPRYKIIEKRQSVAFWCNPISGHATLYWYQQILGQGPKLLIQFQNNGVVDDSQLPKDRFSAERLKGVDSTLKIQPAKLEDSAVYLCASRENGGLSYEQYFGPGTRLTVT.

The chain combines TRBV29-1 with TRBJ2-2; D gene ambiguous. This CDR3 region has 16 residues. The germline V gene has CDR1 SQVTM and CDR2 ANQGSEA. Between the trimmed V and J ends, which lost 0 bases and 4 bases, there was a span of 15 bases. CDR3 in amino acids: CSVEDTLYSRTGELFF. CDR3 nucleotide sequence: TGCAGCGTTGAAGATACATTGTATAGCCGCACCGGGGAGCTGTTTTTT.

The chain employs TRBV14 and TRBJ2-4, with D perhaps being TRBD1 or TRBD2 (5 bases each). Trimming took 4 bases from V and 5 from J, leaving 15 bases between them. Germline V gene sequence: CDR1 SGHDN, CDR2 FVKESK. The CDR3 is 15 residues long. CDR3 bases: TGTGCCAGCAGCCTCCGAGGGGACGGAGAAAACATTCAGTACTTC. Protein: CASSLRGDGENIQYF.

The chain links TRBV7-9 to TRBJ2-7; no reliable D call. The V end lost 2 bases, the J end lost 7 bases, and 12 bases lay between the germline ends. The CDR3 runs to 13 residues. Germline CDR1 and CDR2: SEHNR and FQNEAQ (reference sequence). For the CDR3, the DNA is TGTGCCAGCAGCTTAATGTTGGATGGAGAGCAGTACTTC. Translating it yields CASSLMLDGEQYF. Looking up the rest from reference TRBV7-9 and TRBJ2-7 gives the full variable domain: DTGVSQNPRHKITKRGQNVTFRCDPISEHNRLYWYRQTLGQGPEFLTYFQNEAQLEKSRLLSDRFSAERPKGSFSTLEIQRTEQGDSAMYLCASSLMLDGEQYFGPGTRLTVT.

The chain uses TRBV28 and TRBJ2-7, with D unclear. The V gene lost 5 bases and the J gene lost 6 bases, with 17 bases spanning the gap. Germline assignment: CDR1 MDHEN and CDR2 SYDVKM. This CDR3 contains 14 residues. The CDR3 spells CASSAPGLPGEQYF. DNA for the CDR3: TGTGCCAGCAGTGCCCCAGGATTGCCGGGCGAGCAGTACTTC. Full variable domain (outside the CDR3, taken from reference TRBV28 and TRBJ2-7): DVKVTQSSRYLVKRTGEKVFLECVQDMDHENMFWYRQDPGLGLRLIYFSYDVKMKEKGDIPEGYSVSREKKERFSLILESASTNQTSMYLCASSAPGLPGEQYFGPGTRLTVT.

This chain joins TRBV19 and TRBJ2-1, with D possibly matching TRBD2 (5 bases). V was clipped by 3 bases and J by 9 bases, with 9 bases between them. Per germline, CDR1 LNHDA and CDR2 SQIVND (reference sequence). This CDR3 is 12 amino acids long. The CDR3 bases are TGTGCCAGTAGTATCGGACTTCCTGAGCAGTTCTTC. Protein sequence: CASSIGLPEQFF.

The chain employs TRBV30 and TRBJ1-5; D is unclear. The V end was cut by 2 bases, the J end by 0 bases, with 11 bases between. The CDR3 is 15 amino acids. Germline loops: CDR1 GTSNPN, CDR2 SVGIG (reference sequence). DNA of the CDR3: TGTGCCTGGAGTCGGACCGATTATAGCAATCAGCCCCAGCATTTT. The encoded protein is CAWSRTDYSNQPQHF.

J is TRBJ2-6 and V is TRBV19; 8 positions agree with TRBD1. The germline V gene encodes CDR1 LNHDA and CDR2 SQIVND (reference sequence). This CDR3 contains 15 residues. J was trimmed by 2 bases and V by 6 bases; bases with no gene match: 3. For the CDR3, the DNA is TGTGCCAGTAGCGTACAGGGGGCTGGGGCCAACGTCCTGACTTTC. Translated, it gives CASSVQGAGANVLTF.

The chain recombines TRBV9 with TRBJ2-7; tentative D call: TRBD1 (6 bases). The germline CDR1 and CDR2 sequences are SGDLS and YYNGEE. Trimming left V 3 bases short and J 0 bases short, with 16 bases between. The CDR3 has 16 amino acids. This CDR3 is CASSAWDTTSSYEQYF. CDR3 nucleotide sequence: TGTGCCAGCAGCGCCTGGGACACCACGAGCTCCTACGAGCAGTACTTC.